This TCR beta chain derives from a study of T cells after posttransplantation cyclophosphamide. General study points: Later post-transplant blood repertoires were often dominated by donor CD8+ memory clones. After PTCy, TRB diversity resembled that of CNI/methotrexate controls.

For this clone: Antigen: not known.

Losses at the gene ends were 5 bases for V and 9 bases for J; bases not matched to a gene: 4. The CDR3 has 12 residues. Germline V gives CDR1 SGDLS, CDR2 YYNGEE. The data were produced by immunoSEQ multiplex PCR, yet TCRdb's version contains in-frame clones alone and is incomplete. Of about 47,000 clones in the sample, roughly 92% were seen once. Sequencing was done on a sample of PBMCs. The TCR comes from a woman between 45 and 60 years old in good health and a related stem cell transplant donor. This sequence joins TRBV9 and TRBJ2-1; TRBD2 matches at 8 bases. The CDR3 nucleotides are TGTGCCAGCAGTGGCGGGAGGCCTGAGCAGTTCTTC. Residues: CASSGGRPEQFF.